The sequence of this TCR beta chain was determined in a study of CD4 T cells in relation to SARS-CoV-2 and coronaviruses. About this clone: What it binds is not known.

Generated by immunoSEQ multiplex PCR, the TCRdb table keeps only in-frame clones and is missing some. The profile covers some 38,000 clones, with 60% to 85% appearing a single time and around 21% taken by the ten largest. The clonotype was recovered from an adult with COVID-19. Input material: memory CD4+ T cells from PBMCs, cultured in vitro.

The CDR3 nucleotides are TGTGCCAGCTCACCACCGGGACTAGCGATGTCCGGGGAGCTGTTTTTT. It translates to CASSPPGLAMSGELFF. The gene calls are TRBV18 and TRBJ2-2; 10 bases are a match to TRBD2. The J segment lost 6 bases and the V segment lost 0 bases, leaving 4 bases of the junction unmatched. Germline CDR1 and CDR2: KGHSH and LQKENI. The CDR3 runs to 16 residues. Combining the CDR3 with reference TRBV18 and TRBJ2-2 gives the whole variable domain NAGVMQNPRHLVRRRGQEARLRCSPMKGHSHVYWYRQLPEEGLKFMVYLQKENIIDESGMPKERFSAEFPKEGPSILRIQQVVRGDSAAYFCASSPPGLAMSGELFFGEGSRLTVL.